This passage covers 28 T cell receptor beta chains from one sample sequenced in a study of shared clonotypes between healthy human individuals. TCRdb's table, derived via immunoSEQ multiplex PCR, lists solely in-frame clones and lacks some. Here the sample spans around 700,000 clones, 55% to 85% being singletons. Input material: memory CD4+ T cells sorted from blood. Subset specified: CD45RA-negative fraction. The receptors come from a young woman in good health.

The chain is built from TRBV7-2 and TRBJ1-5; TRBD1 matches at 9 bases. Germline V gene lookup returns CDR1 SGHTA and CDR2 FQGNSA. V lost 3 bases to trimming and J lost 7 bases; unmatched junction nucleotides: 10. The CDR3 runs to 16 residues. The CDR3 loop reads CASSFDGQGLGQPQHF. In DNA form, the CDR3 reads TGTGCCAGCAGCTTCGATGGACAGGGGCTCGGCCAGCCCCAGCATTTT. The complete variable domain, with remaining parts taken from reference TRBV7-2 and TRBJ1-5, reads GAGVSQSPSNKVTEKGKDVELRCDPISGHTALYWYRQSLGQGLEFLIYFQGNSAPDKSGLPSDRFSAERTGGSVSTLTIQRTQQEDSAVYLCASSFDGQGLGQPQHFGDGTRLSIL.

The V and J genes are TRBV2 and TRBJ1-4; D might be TRBD1 (6 bases). Germline CDR1 SNHLY, CDR2 FYNNEI. The CDR3 extends over 14 amino acids. The ends were cut back, 6 bases at V and 8 bases at J, with 16 bases in the middle. The CDR3 coding sequence is TGTGCCAGCAGGGCAGACAGGCTGAACGAAAAACTGTTTTTT. This translates into CASRADRLNEKLFF. The full variable domain, its missing parts supplied by reference TRBV2 and TRBJ1-4, is EPEVTQTPSHQVTQMGQEVILRCVPISNHLYFYWYRQILGQKVEFLVSFYNNEISEKSEIFDDQFSVERPDGSNFTLKIRSTKLEDSAMYFCASRADRLNEKLFFGSGTQLSVL.

This chain joins TRBV5-1 and TRBJ2-5; no clear D. The better agreement between TRBJ2-7 and the DNA end casts doubt on the J call. Germline V gene lookup returns CDR1 SGHRS and CDR2 YFSETQ. The CDR3 runs to 13 residues. Written as DNA, the CDR3 is TGCGCCAGCAGCTCCTCCCGTTCCTACGAGCAGTACTTC. Translating it yields CASSSSRSYEQYF.

The chain has TRBV13 and TRBJ1-1; no clear D. Germline V gene data show CDR1 as PRHDT and CDR2 as FYEKMQ (reference sequence). There are 15 residues in the CDR3. Between the trimmed V and J ends, which lost 0 bases and 1 base, there was a span of 9 bases. CDR3 loop: CASSLGELPNTEAFF. In DNA, the CDR3 is TGTGCCAGCAGCTTAGGCGAACTGCCGAACACTGAAGCTTTCTTT.

The chain has TRBV2 and TRBJ2-3; 9 positions match TRBD2. The trim removed 7 bases at V and 6 bases at J, leaving 8 bases unmatched. This CDR3 region has 14 residues. The germline V gene encodes CDR1 SNHLY and CDR2 FYNNEI. The CDR3 DNA sequence: TGTGCCAGCAAGGCGGGAGGGTGGGGGGATACGCAGTATTTT. It translates to CASKAGGWGDTQYF.

V usage is TRBV27 and J usage is TRBJ2-1, with 7 bases identical to TRBD2. V lost 6 bases and J lost 1; bases outside the gene matches: 3. The CDR3 totals 14 residues. Germline-derived CDR1 and CDR2 are MNHEY and SMNVEV (reference sequence). The CDR3 coding sequence is TGTGCCAGCAGAAAGCGGGAATCCTACAATGAGCAGTTCTTC. Amino acids: CASRKRESYNEQFF.

The rearrangement links TRBV7-2 to TRBJ1-2, with D hard to call. The CDR3 spans 14 residues. Trimming removed 3 bases at V and 4 bases at J, with 12 bases between. Germline V gene lookup returns CDR1 SGHTA and CDR2 FQGNSA. The CDR3: CASSFGGRAYGYTF. The CDR3 DNA reads TGTGCCAGCAGCTTCGGAGGGCGAGCCTATGGCTACACCTTC.

V usage is TRBV5-1 and J usage is TRBJ1-3; D ambiguous. Germline CDR1 SGHRS, CDR2 YFSETQ. CDR3 size: 14 residues. Trimming shortened V by 4 bases and J by 0 bases, and 8 bases separated the two germline ends. CDR3 sequence (DNA): TGCGCCAGCAGCCCTCAGAACTCTGGAAACACCATATATTTT. This codes for CASSPQNSGNTIYF.

In this sample, this clone turned up a few times. The CDR3 reads CASSLGDLNTEAFF. The CDR3 bases are TGTGCCAGCAGCCTGGGGGACTTAAACACTGAAGCTTTCTTT. The V call is TRBV6-5, the J call TRBJ1-1; the D gene is possibly TRBD1 (5 bases). The germline CDR1 and CDR2 sequences are MNHEY and SVGAGI. The germline V and J ends were trimmed by 6 bases and 2 bases, with 13 bases remaining between them. This CDR3 has 14 residues.

The V gene is TRBV28, the J gene TRBJ1-5; the D is unclear. CDR3 length equals 12 residues. The germline CDR1 and CDR2 sequences are MDHEN and SYDVKM. The V and J ends lost 3 bases and 5 bases respectively, with 5 bases between them. The DNA for the CDR3 is TGTGCCAGCAGTTTTGAGGATCAGCCCCAGCATTTT. Amino acids: CASSFEDQPQHF.

The chain links TRBV27 to TRBJ1-5, with TRBD1 matching over 11 bases. V dropped 6 bases and J dropped 5; count of bases not matched to a gene: 9. The germline V gene encodes CDR1 MNHEY and CDR2 SMNVEV (reference sequence). The CDR3 has 16 amino acids. CDR3 residues: CASRILRDRGDQPQHF. The CDR3 DNA sequence: TGTGCCAGCAGGATCCTCCGGGACAGGGGGGATCAGCCCCAGCATTTT.

The rearrangement links TRBV6-5 to TRBJ1-4; tentatively, D is TRBD1 (6 bases). V dropped 5 bases and J dropped 7 bases, with 14 bases sitting between them. This CDR3 has 14 amino acids. Germline loops: CDR1 MNHEY, CDR2 SVGAGI. CDR3 nucleotides: TGTGCCAGCAGTCTCGAGGCAGGGGTTGAAAAACTGTTTTTT. This codes for CASSLEAGVEKLFF.

This clone was seen a single time. The chain's CDR3 is CASSYSLRTSGGEQFF. CDR3 DNA: TGTGCCAGCAGTTACTCGCTGCGGACTAGCGGGGGAGAGCAGTTCTTC. This chain links TRBV6-5 with TRBJ2-1; 13 bases line up with TRBD2. This CDR3 is 16 amino acids long. V lost 0 bases, J lost 10 bases, and 6 bases stayed unmatched. Germline V gene sequence: CDR1 MNHEY, CDR2 SVGAGI.

J is TRBJ2-7 and V is TRBV7-3; D may correspond to TRBD1 or TRBD2 (5 bases each). V was shortened by 3 bases and J by 5 bases, with 11 bases between the two germline ends. Germline loops: CDR1 SGHTA, CDR2 FQGTGA. This CDR3 contains 13 residues. The CDR3: CASSLRRGDEQYF. The CDR3 nucleotides read TGTGCCAGCAGCTTGAGGAGAGGGGACGAGCAGTACTTC.

The chain joins TRBV2 to TRBJ1-4; D gene ambiguous. This CDR3 has 14 residues. V dropped 7 bases and J dropped 5 bases, with 14 bases sitting between them. Germline V gives CDR1 SNHLY, CDR2 FYNNEI. CDR3 region: CASNKLGYNEKLFF. DNA of the CDR3: TGTGCCAGCAACAAATTGGGGTACAATGAAAAACTGTTTTTT.

The V and J genes are TRBV19 and TRBJ1-5, with D tentatively TRBD1 (6 bases). The CDR3 sequence is 15 residues long. Between the trimmed V and J ends, which lost 6 bases and 2 bases, there was a span of 14 bases. Germline V gene data show CDR1 as LNHDA and CDR2 as SQIVND (reference sequence). CDR3 protein: CASRMGGIGNQPQHF. Written as DNA, the CDR3 is TGTGCCAGTAGAATGGGGGGCATTGGCAATCAGCCCCAGCATTTT.

V is TRBV29-1 and J is TRBJ2-1; 11 nucleotides match TRBD2. The CDR3 covers 14 residues. The germline V gene encodes CDR1 SQVTM and CDR2 ANQGSEA. Trimming at V came to 1 base and at J to 9 bases, leaving 5 bases not matched to a gene. CDR3 in amino acids: CSVEGLAGGIEQFF. CDR3 sequence (DNA): TGCAGCGTTGAAGGGCTAGCGGGAGGTATTGAGCAGTTCTTC.

This clone is a singleton in its sample. The CDR3 region has the DNA TGTGCCAGCCACCTAGCGGGGAACACCGGGGAGCTGTTTTTT. Its translation: CASHLAGNTGELFF. V gene TRBV11-2 combines with J gene TRBJ2-2, with TRBD2 identical over 8 bases. The germline V gene has CDR1 SGHAT and CDR2 FQNNGV. The CDR3 has 14 residues. V was clipped by 8 bases and J by 1 base; unmatched bases: 3.

This clone turned up a few times. This same CDR3 is encoded by further DNA sequences in the sample. V gene TRBV5-4 combines with J gene TRBJ2-3; D gene ambiguous. The CDR3 has 11 amino acids. Between the trimmed V and J ends, which lost 0 bases and 5 bases, there was a span of 1 base. The V gene's germline CDR1 is SGHNT and CDR2 YYREEE (reference sequence). CDR3 in DNA: TGTGCCAGCAGCTTGGGAGATACGCAGTATTTT. This encodes CASSLGDTQYF.

The chain employs TRBV21-1 and TRBJ1-5; TRBD1, the table's D call, lacks a check against the DNA. TRBV21-1 is described as a pseudogene. The CDR3 consists of 14 residues. In nucleotides, the CDR3 is TGTGCCAGCAGCAAAGAAAGAATTTCGGACACCCAGCATTTT. Translation gives CASSKERISDTQHF.

The chain is built from TRBV5-8 and TRBJ2-1, with a weak D call TRBD2 (5 bases). Trimming took 4 bases from V and 8 from J, leaving 19 bases between them. This CDR3 is 15 amino acids long. CDR1 and CDR2 (germline): SGHTS, YDEGEE. CDR3 bases: TGTGCCAGCAGCGAATGGGAACGGCGCGGGCATGAGCAGTTCTTC. This gives the protein CASSEWERRGHEQFF.

This sequence joins TRBV10-3 and TRBJ2-1, with 7 bases fitting TRBD2. The germline CDR1 and CDR2 sequences are ENHRY and SYGVKD. V gave up 4 bases and J gave up 5 bases; unmatched junction bases: 11. CDR3 length: 16 amino acids. The CDR3 DNA reads as TGTGCCATCAGTGGTTCCCCCAGCGGGACGAACAATGAGCAGTTCTTC. Amino acids: CAISGSPSGTNNEQFF.

The sample holds many counts of this clone. Other DNA sequences from this sample encode an identical CDR3 as well. V usage is TRBV5-1 and J usage is TRBJ2-3; D unclear. V was clipped by 0 bases and J by 3 bases, with 8 bases between them. CDR3 length equals 14 residues. CDR1 SGHRS and CDR2 YFSETQ come from the germline V gene. CDR3: CASSLEQITDTQYF. The DNA of the CDR3 is TGCGCCAGCAGCTTGGAGCAGATAACAGATACGCAGTATTTT.

This clone was counted only a few times. The gene calls are TRBV15 and TRBJ1-2; D not certain. V was cut by 0 bases and J by 8 bases, with 10 bases left in between. Germline CDR1 is LNHNV and CDR2 is YYDKDF (reference sequence). The CDR3 has 13 amino acids. Here the CDR3 reads CATSRDLGEGYTF. DNA of the CDR3: TGTGCCACCAGCAGAGATCTCGGGGAAGGCTACACCTTC.

The chain carries TRBV2 and TRBJ2-7; the D is unclear. V shed 3 bases and J shed 5 bases, with 11 bases lying between them. CDR1 and CDR2 (germline): SNHLY, FYNNEI. The CDR3 covers 13 residues. The CDR3 DNA reads TGTGCCAGCAGTGAGCGTCCTCGGGACGAGCAGTACTTC. Protein: CASSERPRDEQYF.

Comments on this clone: Within the sample, other DNA sequences also encode this same CDR3. The chain uses TRBV7-9 and TRBJ2-1; D remains ambiguous. The CDR3 sequence is 11 residues long. Looked up from germline, CDR1 is SEHNR and CDR2 is FQNEAQ (reference sequence). Deletions cut 0 bases from V and 7 bases from J, with 1 base between. This chain's CDR3 is CASSLANEQFF. The CDR3 DNA sequence: TGTGCCAGCAGCTTAGCTAATGAGCAGTTCTTC.

This chain uses TRBV10-1 with TRBJ2-1, with D possibly matching TRBD2 (6 bases). V lost 10 bases, J lost 0 bases, and 22 bases lay in between. The CDR3 length is 17 residues. The germline V gene encodes CDR1 WNHNN and CDR2 SYGVQD (reference sequence). CDR3 nucleotide sequence: TGCGCCACTTCTAGATTGGGGGGTCCCAGCTCCTACAATGAGCAGTTCTTC. Translated: CATSRLGGPSSYNEQFF.

The gene calls are TRBV29-1 and TRBJ1-4; TRBD1 might be the D (6 bases). Trimming pared 1 base from V and 8 bases from J, leaving 11 bases between. In germline, CDR1 is SQVTM, CDR2 ANQGSEA. This CDR3 contains 13 residues. The CDR3 nucleotides are TGCAGCGTTGAAGGTCGAGGGGGGGAAAAACTGTTTTTT. Its translation: CSVEGRGGEKLFF. The whole variable domain, remainder taken from reference TRBV29-1 and TRBJ1-4, is SAVISQKPSRDICQRGTSLTIQCQVDSQVTMMFWYRQQPGQSLTLIATANQGSEATYESGFVIDKFPISRPNLTFSTLTVSNMSPEDSSIYLCSVEGRGGEKLFFGSGTQLSVL.